This TCR beta chain was identified during a study of immune evolution from preneoplasia to lung adenocarcinoma (dated by TCRdb to the early 2020s). At the level of the whole study: HLA loss of heterozygosity was seen in roughly 7%, 15% and 33% of AIS, MIA and ADC lesions, and in no AAH lesions. The sample size depended on which specimens were available, not on a prior power calculation. POLYSOLVER was used to infer class I HLA alleles from exome data, and LOHHLA was used to detect allele-specific HLA loss. TCR sequencing data were obtained from about 49 patients. The immune data were combined with whole exome sequencing and methylation data from the same cohort of nodules. The overall cohort was made up of nearly 55 patients with pulmonary nodules who had surgical resection. According to the study, 90 to 130 samples went through TCR sequencing. The study combined immune gene expression, TCR sequencing and multiplex immunofluorescence to profile immune contexture across lung adenocarcinoma precursors and invasive adenocarcinoma. Resected precursor lesions (AAH, AIS, MIA) and invasive adenocarcinomas were compared against paired morphologically normal lung tissue. The research as a whole found: The findings reflected association rather than direct causation, and larger cohorts with long-term follow-up and longitudinal biopsies were considered necessary. Normal lung showed the highest clonality, whereas later-stage lesions appeared to have higher T cell density and diversity but lower clonality. The highest T cell clonality was observed in KRAS-mutant nodules compared with EGFR-mutant or double wild-type lesions. Because all patients were from Japan and China, applicability to Western populations was uncertain. Normal lung had the highest top T cell clone frequencies, and these frequencies appeared to fall progressively from AAH through AIS, MIA and invasive adenocarcinoma.

Between the mid-2010s and the late 2010s, the patients underwent resection in either Japan or China. The histologic diagnosis of each case was independently confirmed on H&E slides by two lung cancer pathologists. Macro-dissection after pathologic assessment enriched premalignant or tumor cells for nucleic acid extraction. FFPE tissue was used for DNA isolation with the AllPrep DNA/RNA FFPE Kit. From a lookup of the germline V gene (reference sequence), CDR1 and CDR2 are SGHAT and FQDESV. For this chain, trimming is 5 bases at the V end and 5 bases at the J end, and the number of junction bases without a gene match is 11. The CDR3 holds 17 amino acids from the cysteine to the phenylalanine. Just CDR3 DNA is preserved here, 51 bases in frame from base 1. The immunoSEQ hsTCRbeta Kit was used to sequence TCR beta CDR3 regions from DNA. Concerning the study's data processing: TCR sequencing data were analysed with the ImmunoSEQ Analyzer. T cell clonality was defined as 1 minus Pielou's evenness, as computed on productive rearrangements. T cell diversity was measured with the inverse Simpson index on productive templates. T cell density was defined as TCR beta template counts normalized to usable DNA, with usable DNA estimated by amplifying and sequencing housekeeping genes. Two-sided Kruskal-Wallis tests were used to compare TCR metrics between histologic stages. Not all clones reach the TCRdb copy of this immuneACCESS table, which keeps in-frame sequences only. Checked studies attribute under half of the gap to unresolved V genes and leave the rest unexplained. V and J calls and clone size come straight from that table; D and trimming were deduced from the DNA. For this sample there are around 8,000 clones; 83% appear just once. The top ten clonotypes cover 2.5% to 3.5% of the sample.

A remark on this clone: Its antigen remains unidentified. Nothing much larger sits one base from this clone, and base qualities are not available.

The receptor comes from a person aged 65 to 85 with lung adenocarcinoma. The receptor chain draws on TRBV11-1 and TRBJ2-5; 13 bases in the junction line up with TRBD2. The specimen sequenced was FFPE minimally invasive lung adenocarcinoma tissue. This specimen's cell subset or site label, interpreted: micro-invasive lung adenocarcinoma (MIA). This receptor has the CDR3 CASSRGTSGTLGETQYF. Read as DNA, the sequence is TGTGCCAGCAGCCGAGGGACTAGCGGGACTCTAGGGGAGACCCAGTACTTC.